Listed below are T cell receptor beta chains from one sample, sequenced in a study of beta chain features in type 1 diabetes. Sequencing was performed with immunoSEQ multiplex PCR; in TCRdb, only in-frame clones are kept and a portion is missing. The sample has 150,000 or so clones, 9% to 10% seen once. The sample was central memory CD4+ T cells from blood. The receptors were sampled from a young woman in good health. The CDR3 runs from the conserved cysteine through the conserved F or W. A D gene is named only where the DNA matches it firmly. Clone size appears in some rows only: once, few, many, or a class for an expanded clone.

d_gene	abundance	v_gene	j_gene	CDR3aa	CDR3nt
TRBD1	.	TRBV30	TRBJ1-3	CAWTAGQGPGNTIYF	TGTGCCTGGACCGCGGGACAGGGCCCTGGAAACACCATATATTTT
.	many	TRBV11-2	TRBJ1-1	CASSPQGSLNTEAFF	TGTGCCAGCAGCCCCCAGGGTAGTTTGAACACTGAAGCTTTCTTT
TRBD2	few	TRBV5-4	TRBJ2-7	CASSFGGGLANYEQYF	TGTGCCAGCAGCTTCGGGGGGGGCCTAGCGAATTACGAGCAGTACTTC
TRBD2	.	TRBV2	TRBJ2-1	CASKAGGANEQFF	TGTGCCAGCAAGGCGGGAGGCGCCAATGAGCAGTTCTTC
TRBD1	few	TRBV2	TRBJ1-6	CATRRQGADSPLHF	TGTGCCACGAGACGGCAGGGGGCGGATTCACCCCTCCACTTT
.	.	TRBV29-1	TRBJ1-1	CSTGTRMNTEAFF	TGCAGTACCGGGACACGAATGAACACTGAAGCTTTCTTT
.	few	TRBV4-1	TRBJ2-3	CASSQEPPRGASTDTQYF	TGCGCCAGCAGCCAAGAGCCCCCCAGGGGGGCAAGCACAGATACGCAGTATTTT
TRBD1	few	TRBV7-9	TRBJ1-2	CASRRTGGDYGYTF	TGTGCCAGCAGGCGGACAGGAGGAGACTATGGCTACACCTTC
TRBD1	few	TRBV7-9	TRBJ1-4	CASSFRTGAEKLFF	TGTGCCAGCAGCTTCAGAACAGGGGCTGAAAAACTGTTTTTT
.	few	TRBV9	TRBJ2-1	CASSGGEGPNEQFF	TGTGCCAGCAGCGGGGGGGAAGGGCCCAATGAGCAGTTCTTC
TRBD1	.	TRBV30	TRBJ1-5	CAWSAQGAGQPQHF	TGTGCCTGGAGTGCACAGGGGGCCGGACAGCCCCAGCATTTT
TRBD1	few	TRBV7-2	TRBJ2-7	CASSRTGNYEQYF	TGTGCCAGCAGCCGGACAGGAAACTACGAGCAGTACTTC
.	.	TRBV6-6	TRBJ1-1	CASSYSEENTEAFF	TGTGCCAGCAGTTACTCAGAGGAGAACACTGAAGCTTTCTTT
.	.	TRBV7-2	TRBJ1-5	CASSEDGYSNQPQHF	TGTGCCAGCAGCGAGGATGGGTATAGCAATCAGCCCCAGCATTTT
.	few	TRBV30	TRBJ1-1	CACHGGPSNTEAFF	TGTGCCTGTCACGGGGGGCCATCGAACACTGAAGCTTTCTTT
TRBD1	.	TRBV5-4	TRBJ2-3	CASSLGTGPDTQYF	TGTGCCAGCAGCTTGGGGACAGGCCCTGATACGCAGTATTTT
TRBD1	few	TRBV5-6	TRBJ1-1	CASFRDSLWGLMNTEAFF	TGTGCCAGCTTCCGGGACAGCCTGTGGGGACTCATGAACACTGAAGCTTTCTTT
.	few	TRBV5-8	TRBJ1-1	CASISSNTEAFF	TGTGCCAGCATCTCGTCGAACACTGAAGCTTTCTTT
TRBD1	.	TRBV7-3	TRBJ1-2	CASSRGGQGADYGYTF	TGTGCCAGCAGTCGCGGCGGTCAGGGGGCGGACTATGGCTACACCTTC
TRBD1	once	TRBV19	TRBJ1-2	CASSIPGQVNGGYTF	TGTGCCAGTAGTATTCCGGGACAGGTGAATGGTGGCTACACCTTC
TRBD1	.	TRBV6-5	TRBJ1-6	CASSTTGDNSPLHF	TGTGCCAGCAGTACGACAGGGGATAATTCACCCCTCCACTTT
TRBD2	many	TRBV18	TRBJ2-7	CASSPPGRGRGNEQYF	TGTGCCAGCTCACCACCGGGACGGGGGAGGGGCAACGAGCAGTACTTC
.	few	TRBV5-1	TRBJ1-5	CASSLGEAGNQPQHF	TGCGCCAGCAGCTTGGGGGAGGCTGGCAATCAGCCCCAGCATTTT
TRBD2	.	TRBV9	TRBJ2-5	CASSVMGGQETQYF	TGTGCCAGCAGCGTAATGGGGGGGCAAGAGACCCAGTACTTC
.	few	TRBV9	TRBJ1-1	CASSVGSGNTEAFF	TGTGCCAGCAGCGTAGGGTCAGGCAACACTGAAGCTTTCTTT
.	.	TRBV9	TRBJ2-2	CASSSWGANTGELFF	TGTGCCAGCAGCTCCTGGGGCGCGAACACCGGGGAGCTGTTTTTT
.	.	TRBV4-1	TRBJ1-4	CASSQVGSVATNEKLFF	TGCGCCAGCAGCCAAGTGGGCTCGGTTGCAACTAATGAAAAACTGTTTTTT
.	few	TRBV30	TRBJ1-5	CAWSVSGNFNQPQHF	TGTGCCTGGAGTGTTTCGGGGAATTTTAATCAGCCCCAGCATTTT
.	.	TRBV21-1	TRBJ2-7	CASNPVGRYYEQYF	TGTGCCAGCAACCCCGTAGGGAGGTACTACGAGCAGTACTTC
.	.	TRBV7-9	TRBJ1-5	CASSLGQQRVYSNQPQHF	TGTGCCAGCAGCTTAGGCCAACAGAGAGTTTATAGCAATCAGCCCCAGCATTTT
.	many	TRBV30	TRBJ1-1	CAWSSLMSPGAFF	TGTGCCTGGAGCAGTTTGATGTCCCCGGGAGCTTTCTTT
.	.	TRBV7-3	TRBJ2-5	CASSFSGAKETQYF	TGTGCCAGCAGCTTCTCAGGGGCTAAAGAGACCCAGTACTTC
TRBD2	few	TRBV6-4	TRBJ2-7	CASSEEAGDYEQYF	TGTGCCAGCAGTGAAGAAGCGGGAGACTACGAGCAGTACTTC
TRBD1	few	TRBV10-3	TRBJ1-1	CAINDRGRDGEKAFF	TGTGCCATCAATGACAGGGGGCGAGATGGTGAGAAAGCTTTCTTT
.	few	TRBV30	TRBJ2-5	CAWSVRGSGTQYF	TGTGCCTGGAGTGTACGCGGGTCCGGAACCCAGTACTTC
.	few	TRBV7-2	TRBJ2-3	CASSPTGIRDTQYF	TGTGCCAGCAGCCCGACAGGAATAAGAGATACGCAGTATTTT
.	.	TRBV19	TRBJ1-2	CASRGQGLSYGYTF	TGTGCCAGTAGAGGCCAGGGGTTGAGCTATGGCTACACCTTC
.	.	TRBV5-4	TRBJ2-3	CASTDKGGGTDTQYF	TGTGCCAGCACCGATAAAGGGGGGGGTACAGATACGCAGTATTTT
.	few	TRBV6-5	TRBJ2-5	CASSYSVSGKGEQYF	TGTGCCAGCAGTTACTCGGTCTCGGGGAAAGGAGAGCAGTACTTC
.	.	TRBV6-1	TRBJ1-5	CASSSYRGSNQPQHF	TGTGCCAGCAGTTCGTACCGGGGGAGCAATCAGCCCCAGCATTTT
.	many	TRBV4-2	TRBJ2-1	CASSQGVAEGEQFF	TGTGCCAGCAGCCAAGGTGTCGCGGAGGGGGAGCAGTTCTTC
.	many	TRBV6-5	TRBJ1-5	CASSGGGQPQHF	TGTGCCAGCAGTGGGGGGGGCCAGCCCCAGCATTTT
TRBD2	.	TRBV7-2	TRBJ2-1	CASSASGGIFYNEQFF	TGTGCCAGCAGCGCTAGCGGGGGGATCTTCTACAATGAGCAGTTCTTC
.	.	TRBV7-9	TRBJ1-1	CAGREDTEAFF	TGTGCCGGGCGGGAGGACACTGAAGCTTTCTTT
.	few	TRBV7-2	TRBJ2-1	CASSSQTQGGEQFF	TGTGCCAGCAGCTCCCAGACCCAGGGCGGTGAGCAGTTCTTC
.	many	TRBV7-2	TRBJ2-6	CASSGQLSRRSGANVLTF	TGTGCCAGCAGCGGACAGCTCAGTCGGCGATCTGGGGCCAACGTCCTGACTTTC
TRBD2	.	TRBV6-1	TRBJ2-2	CASSTGLAGTGELFF	TGTGCCAGCAGTACGGGACTAGCGGGTACCGGGGAGCTGTTTTTT
.	few	TRBV4-2	TRBJ1-1	CASSQEGARSTEAFF	TGTGCCAGCAGCCAAGAGGGGGCGCGTAGCACTGAAGCTTTCTTT
.	few	TRBV5-4	TRBJ2-2	CASSSWDKRNTGELFF	TGTGCCAGCAGCTCTTGGGACAAAAGGAACACCGGGGAGCTGTTTTTT
TRBD1	few	TRBV5-4	TRBJ1-2	CASSLDRGQNGYTF	TGTGCCAGCAGCTTGGACAGGGGGCAAAATGGCTACACCTTC
.	few	TRBV25-1	TRBJ1-2	CASSSQGGLVGYTF	TGTGCCAGCAGTTCCCAGGGTGGGCTTGTTGGCTACACCTTC
.	few	TRBV2	TRBJ1-5	CASRPDRYNQPQHF	TGTGCCAGCAGGCCCGACAGGTATAATCAGCCCCAGCATTTT
.	.	TRBV5-1	TRBJ2-7	CASSLEAGVLDEQYF	TGCGCCAGCAGCTTGGAGGCAGGGGTCCTGGACGAGCAGTACTTC
TRBD1	.	TRBV19	TRBJ1-1	CASSIEKMRGRAEAFF	TGTGCCAGTAGTATAGAAAAGATGAGGGGGCGGGCTGAAGCTTTCTTT
TRBD2	few	TRBV29-1	TRBJ2-7	CSAGGIYEQYF	TGCAGCGCGGGGGGGATCTACGAGCAGTACTTC
.	few	TRBV6-6	TRBJ2-1	CASSYSRVYNEQFF	TGTGCCAGCAGTTACTCGAGGGTTTACAATGAGCAGTTCTTC
TRBD1	.	TRBV7-2	TRBJ2-5	CASSPTGAAETQYF	TGTGCCAGCAGTCCGACAGGGGCGGCAGAGACCCAGTACTTC
.	.	TRBV18	TRBJ1-5	CASAMRGSSNQPQHF	TGTGCCAGCGCTATGCGGGGAAGCAGCAATCAGCCCCAGCATTTT
TRBD2	.	TRBV2	TRBJ2-5	CAIDLSGSEETQYF	TGTGCCATCGATCTTAGCGGGAGTGAAGAGACCCAGTACTTC
.	.	TRBV5-4	TRBJ1-4	CASSSTELKNEKLFF	TGTGCCAGCAGCTCGACAGAGTTAAAAAATGAAAAACTGTTTTTT